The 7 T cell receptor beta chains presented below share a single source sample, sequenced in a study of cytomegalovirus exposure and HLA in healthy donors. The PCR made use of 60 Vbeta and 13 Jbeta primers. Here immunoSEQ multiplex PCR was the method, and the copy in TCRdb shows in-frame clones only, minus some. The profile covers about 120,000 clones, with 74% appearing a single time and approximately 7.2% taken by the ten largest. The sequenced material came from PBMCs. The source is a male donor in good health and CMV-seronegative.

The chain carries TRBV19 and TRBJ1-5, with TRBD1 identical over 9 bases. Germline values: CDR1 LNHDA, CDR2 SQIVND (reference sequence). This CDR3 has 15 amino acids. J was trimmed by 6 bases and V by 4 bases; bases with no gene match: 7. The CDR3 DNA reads TGTGCCAGTAGTACCGGGACAGGGATTTTTCAGCCCCAGCATTTT. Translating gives CASSTGTGIFQPQHF.

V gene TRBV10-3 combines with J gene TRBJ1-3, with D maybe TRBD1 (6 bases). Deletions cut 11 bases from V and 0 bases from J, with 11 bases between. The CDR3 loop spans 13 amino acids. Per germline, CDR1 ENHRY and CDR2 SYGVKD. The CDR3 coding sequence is TGTGCCGCCAGGGGCCTCTCTGGAAACACCATATATTTT. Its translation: CAARGLSGNTIYF.

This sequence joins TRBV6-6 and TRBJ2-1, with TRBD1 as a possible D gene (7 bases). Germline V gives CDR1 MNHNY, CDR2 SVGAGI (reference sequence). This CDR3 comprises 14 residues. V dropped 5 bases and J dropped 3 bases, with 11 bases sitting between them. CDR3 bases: TGTGCCAGCAGTAACAGGGGAGGCTACAATGAGCAGTTCTTC. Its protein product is CASSNRGGYNEQFF.

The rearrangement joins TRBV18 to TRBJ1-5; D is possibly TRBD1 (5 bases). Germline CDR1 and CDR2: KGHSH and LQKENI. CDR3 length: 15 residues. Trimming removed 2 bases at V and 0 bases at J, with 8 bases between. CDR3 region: CASSPSTDSNQPQHF. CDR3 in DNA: TGTGCCAGCTCACCATCGACAGATAGCAATCAGCCCCAGCATTTT. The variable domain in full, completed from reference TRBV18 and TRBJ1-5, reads NAGVMQNPRHLVRRRGQEARLRCSPMKGHSHVYWYRQLPEEGLKFMVYLQKENIIDESGMPKERFSAEFPKEGPSILRIQQVVRGDSAAYFCASSPSTDSNQPQHFGDGTRLSIL.

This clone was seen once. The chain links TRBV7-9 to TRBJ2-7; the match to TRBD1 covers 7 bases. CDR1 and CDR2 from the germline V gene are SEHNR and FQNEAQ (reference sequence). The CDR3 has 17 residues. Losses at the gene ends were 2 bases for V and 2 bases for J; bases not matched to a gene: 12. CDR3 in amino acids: CASSLPTGPEVPYEQYF. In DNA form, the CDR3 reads TGTGCCAGCAGCTTACCGACAGGGCCGGAGGTCCCCTACGAGCAGTACTTC. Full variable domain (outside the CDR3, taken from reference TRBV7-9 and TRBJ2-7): DTGVSQNPRHKITKRGQNVTFRCDPISEHNRLYWYRQTLGQGPEFLTYFQNEAQLEKSRLLSDRFSAERPKGSFSTLEIQRTEQGDSAMYLCASSLPTGPEVPYEQYFGPGTRLTVT.

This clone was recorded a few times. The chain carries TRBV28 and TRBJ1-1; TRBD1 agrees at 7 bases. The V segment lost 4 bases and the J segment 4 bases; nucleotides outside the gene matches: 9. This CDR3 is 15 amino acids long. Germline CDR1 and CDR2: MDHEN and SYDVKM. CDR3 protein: CASSSPITGVTEAFF. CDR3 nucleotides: TGTGCCAGCAGTTCCCCAATTACAGGGGTCACTGAAGCTTTCTTT.

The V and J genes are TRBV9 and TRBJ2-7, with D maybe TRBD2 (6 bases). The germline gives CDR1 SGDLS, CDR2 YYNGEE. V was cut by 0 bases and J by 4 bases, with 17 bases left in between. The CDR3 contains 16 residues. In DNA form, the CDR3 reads TGTGCCAGCAGCGTAGACCTATGGGGGGAGGAATACGAGCAGTACTTC. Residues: CASSVDLWGEEYEQYF.